The present TCR beta chain was sequenced within a study of human T cells and chemical hapten exposure. Across the study: Epicutaneous patch tests delivered 0.01% DPC to the upper back, with evaluation at 6 days. The study's findings and limits: Controls formed significantly fewer large CDR3 similarity clusters than expanded TCRs did. DPC sensitization left the count of TCRs above 1 in 1000 unchanged.

The library tagged each cDNA molecule with unique molecular identifiers. TCRdb analysed the RACE reads with MiXCR anew, one entry per CDR3 protein. The repertoire holds some 50,000 distinct CDR3 sequences, about 9.6% seen once, with about 14% in the top ten. Time point: patch test 1, 2 weeks after DPC sensitization. Specified treatment: therapeutic diphenylcyclopropenone sensitization with weekly scalp DPC. This clonotype was counted a few times. As yet, its antigen is unknown. The sequence was obtained from a woman in her 40s with alopecia areata. Some clones in this sample may be carry-over from other donors' samples. The material sequenced was whole blood, taken in connection with sensitization to the hapten diphenylcyclopropenone (DPC).

CDR3 loop: CASQDSQGSPEAFF. The CDR3 bases are TGTGCCAGCCAAGACAGTCAGGGGAGCCCTGAAGCTTTCTTT. The chain is built from TRBV5-5 and TRBJ1-1, with D possibly TRBD1 on 6 matching bases. This CDR3 spans 14 amino acids. CDR1 and CDR2 from the germline V gene are SGHKS and YYEKEE (reference sequence). Trimming pared 7 bases from V and 6 bases from J, leaving 19 bases between.